This T cell receptor beta chain derives from a study of T cells in women clearing cervical HPV infection. General study results and limits: T-cell numbers per sample were unknown and may explain richness differences. CIN3+ cases had significantly higher TCR richness than controls; evenness did not differ.

A remark on this clone: Antigen specificity is unknown.

Only in-frame clones appear in the TCRdb table, and some are missing; sequencing was by immunoSEQ multiplex PCR. The listing records tens of thousands of clones. This TCR came from a woman aged 18 to 69 with a cervical HPV16 infection that either progressed to CIN3+ or cleared (not recorded which). Material: blood buffy coat.

The sequenced part of the CDR3 DNA is TGTGCCAGCAGTCCGACAGGGAGTGGC. Encoded protein: CASSPTGSG. The entire CDR3 protein reads CASSPTGSGYTF. V gene TRBV2 combines with J gene TRBJ1-2; TRBD1 agrees at 7 bases. With the read ending 3 residues before the CDR3 end, the germline J gene is used to fill in that end. CDR1 and CDR2 from the germline V gene are SNHLY and FYNNEI. This CDR3 spans 12 amino acids. Trimming removed 5 bases from V and 7 bases from J; junction bases left unmatched: 4.